A single sample is the source of the 30 T cell receptor beta chains below, sequenced in a study of cytomegalovirus exposure and HLA in healthy donors. Assay used: immunoSEQ multiplex PCR; TCRdb lists only in-frame clones, some missing. Altogether 150,000 to 170,000 clones are present, approximately 86% being singletons, with the ten largest covering about a fifth. The specimen sequenced was PBMCs. The source is a man aged 18-30 years in good health and CMV-seropositive.

The chain links TRBV7-2 to TRBJ2-5; 7 nucleotides line up with TRBD1. Germline V gene lookup returns CDR1 SGHTA and CDR2 FQGNSA. Trimming at V came to 7 bases and at J to 1 base, leaving 3 bases not matched to a gene. This CDR3 comprises 13 residues. The CDR3 coding sequence is TGTGCCAGCACCTGGGACAGCCAAGAGACCCAGTACTTC. It is translated as CASTWDSQETQYF.

The V and J genes are TRBV27 and TRBJ2-7; 11 positions agree with TRBD2. The CDR3 loop spans 15 amino acids. Germline values: CDR1 MNHEY, CDR2 SMNVEV (reference sequence). V lost 3 bases to trimming and J lost 6 bases; unmatched junction nucleotides: 7. The CDR3 here is CASSFWLAGGSEQYF. CDR3 nucleotide sequence: TGTGCCAGCAGTTTTTGGCTAGCGGGAGGTAGCGAGCAGTACTTC.

The rearrangement links TRBV25-1 to TRBJ2-7; D is unclear. Per germline, CDR1 MGHDK and CDR2 SYGVNS. V dropped 8 bases and J dropped 3 bases, with 14 bases sitting between them. The length of the CDR3 is 13 residues. The CDR3 nucleotides read TGTGCCAGCGCCGTAATGGGCCACTACGAGCAGTACTTC. Its protein product is CASAVMGHYEQYF.

This chain uses TRBV6-5 with TRBJ2-3, with no clear D. Trimming removed 8 bases from V and 3 bases from J, with 15 bases in between. The germline gives CDR1 MNHEY, CDR2 SVGAGI. CDR3 length equals 14 residues. This chain's CDR3 is CASQSPLATDTQYF. DNA for the CDR3: TGTGCCAGCCAAAGCCCCCTTGCTACAGATACGCAGTATTTT.

This clone was detected many times. The CDR3 is CASRSTDDYGYTF. CDR3 nucleotides: TGTGCCAGCAGGTCTACAGATGACTATGGCTACACCTTC. The chain couples TRBV6-5 to TRBJ1-2, with no clear D. Germline CDR1 reads MNHEY; CDR2 reads SVGAGI. This CDR3 spans 13 amino acids. The V and J ends lost 6 bases and 3 bases respectively, with 11 bases between them.

This clone occurred a few times. The chain joins TRBV7-7 to TRBJ2-2; D ambiguous. Germline CDR1 is SSHAT and CDR2 is FNYEAQ (reference sequence). The CDR3 contains 13 residues. The V and J ends lost 4 bases and 3 bases respectively, with 6 bases between them. The CDR3 reads CASSSDYTGELFF. The CDR3 DNA reads TGTGCCAGCAGCTCCGACTACACCGGGGAGCTGTTTTTT.

This clone was seen a few times. The V and J genes are TRBV5-4 and TRBJ2-7; a possible D gene is TRBD1 (6 bases). Germline V gene sequence: CDR1 SGHNT, CDR2 YYREEE (reference sequence). The length of the CDR3 is 11 residues. V lost 4 bases to trimming and J lost 5 bases, with 7 bases between them. The CDR3 DNA reads TGTGCCAGCAGCCGGGACAACGAGCAGTACTTC. It specifies CASSRDNEQYF. Full variable domain (remainder filled in from reference TRBV5-4 and TRBJ2-7): ETGVTQSPTHLIKTRGQQVTLRCSSQSGHNTVSWYQQALGQGPQFIFQYYREEENGRGNFPPRFSGLQFPNYSSELNVNALELDDSALYLCASSRDNEQYFGPGTRLTVT.

The table lists this clone with a count of one. V and J are TRBV5-1 and TRBJ2-3; 8 nucleotides align to TRBD2. With V trimmed by 4 bases and J by 5 bases, 9 bases remained unmatched. Germline V gene sequence: CDR1 SGHRS, CDR2 YFSETQ. This CDR3 region has 15 residues. CDR3 loop: CASSPGRAARDTQYF. CDR3 coding DNA: TGCGCCAGCAGCCCCGGGAGGGCCGCGAGAGATACGCAGTATTTT.

The rearrangement uses TRBV13 and TRBJ2-3, with TRBD2 identical over 10 bases. Germline-derived CDR1 and CDR2 are PRHDT and FYEKMQ (reference sequence). V lost 2 bases and J lost 1; bases outside the gene matches: 9. The CDR3 extends over 18 amino acids. The CDR3: CASSLNSGGPSGTDTQYF. CDR3 sequence (DNA): TGTGCCAGCAGCTTAAATAGCGGGGGGCCTTCGGGCACAGATACGCAGTATTTT.

This clone came up once. The chain recombines TRBV5-1 with TRBJ1-3; D perhaps matches TRBD1 (5 bases). The CDR3 runs to 15 residues. CDR1 is SGHRS, CDR2 YFSETQ, per germline. The ends were cut back, 0 bases at V and 2 bases at J, with 9 bases in the middle. This CDR3 is CASSLARGAGNTIYF. DNA of the CDR3: TGCGCCAGCAGCTTGGCCCGGGGGGCTGGAAACACCATATATTTT.

The chain joins TRBV30 to TRBJ2-1; 11 bases agree with TRBD2. CDR1 is GTSNPN, CDR2 SVGIG, per germline (reference sequence). After removal of 5 bases from V and 5 bases from J, the junction contained 5 bases not matched to a gene. This CDR3 spans 14 amino acids. As DNA, the CDR3 is TGTGCCTGGTCCACTAGCGGGAGAGACAATGAGCAGTTCTTC. Protein: CAWSTSGRDNEQFF.

This clone was seen only once. The rearrangement joins TRBV4-2 to TRBJ1-1, with 8 bases identical to TRBD1. The CDR3 spans 15 residues. V lost 2 bases to trimming and J lost 7 bases; unmatched junction nucleotides: 9. CDR1 and CDR2 from the germline V gene are LGHNA and YNFKEQ. The CDR3 protein is CASSQQDRGVIEAFF. In DNA, the CDR3 is TGTGCCAGCAGCCAACAAGACAGGGGCGTTATTGAAGCTTTCTTT.

The chain combines TRBV6-6 with TRBJ1-2; 7 nucleotides align to TRBD1. Germline CDR1 is MNHNY and CDR2 is SVGAGI (reference sequence). CDR3 length: 14 amino acids. J was trimmed by 7 bases and V by 6 bases; bases with no gene match: 11. The chain's CDR3 is CASSQGGSGSGYTF. CDR3 bases: TGTGCCAGCAGCCAAGGGGGCTCAGGGTCTGGCTACACCTTC.

This clone occurred once. The chain has TRBV19 and TRBJ1-5, with D tentatively TRBD1 (5 bases). Germline-derived CDR1 and CDR2 are LNHDA and SQIVND (reference sequence). Trimming took off 5 bases at V and 3 bases at J, with 14 bases between the two ends. The CDR3 loop spans 15 amino acids. The CDR3 reads CASSYVDRDNQPQHF. In DNA form, the CDR3 reads TGTGCCAGTAGTTATGTTGACAGAGACAATCAGCCCCAGCATTTT.

The chain combines TRBV4-2 with TRBJ1-5; TRBD1 matches at 7 bases. V lost 4 bases and J lost 1; bases outside the gene matches: 4. The CDR3 runs 15 residues. Germline lookup yields CDR1 LGHNA and CDR2 YNFKEQ. In DNA, the CDR3 is TGTGCCAGCAGCCGACAGGGTACAAGCAATCAGCCCCAGCATTTT. Protein sequence: CASSRQGTSNQPQHF.

The chain has TRBV6-5 and TRBJ2-5; no clear D. Germline values: CDR1 MNHEY, CDR2 SVGAGI. V was shortened by 8 bases and J by 2 bases, with 15 bases between the two germline ends. There are 14 residues in the CDR3. This CDR3 reads CASSVGPSQETQYF. CDR3 nucleotides: TGTGCCAGCTCGGTGGGCCCTTCACAAGAGACCCAGTACTTC.

Only a few counts were recorded for this clone. DNA for the CDR3: TGTGCCAGCAGCTTCGACAGGGCAGGCGAGCAGTACTTC. Its protein product is CASSFDRAGEQYF. The V and J genes are TRBV11-2 and TRBJ2-7; TRBD1 matches at 7 bases. With V trimmed by 3 bases and J by 6 bases, 5 bases remained unmatched. The CDR3 has 13 residues. In germline, CDR1 is SGHAT, CDR2 FQNNGV.

The genes are TRBV19 and TRBJ2-7, with 10 nucleotides matching TRBD1. The germline V gene encodes CDR1 LNHDA and CDR2 SQIVND (reference sequence). The ends lost 5 bases at V and 3 bases at J; junction bases unmatched: 16. CDR3 length equals 18 residues. CDR3 sequence reads: CASSLRTGGSLRNYEQYF. The CDR3 DNA reads as TGTGCCAGTAGTCTCCGGACAGGGGGTAGCCTACGAAACTACGAGCAGTACTTC.

The J gene is TRBJ2-7, the V gene TRBV7-2; 8 nucleotides align to TRBD1. CDR1 and CDR2 (germline): SGHTA, FQGNSA. The ends lost 6 bases at V and 5 bases at J; junction bases unmatched: 3. The CDR3 covers 12 residues. The chain's CDR3 is CASRDRANEQYF. The CDR3 bases are TGTGCCAGCAGGGACAGGGCCAACGAGCAGTACTTC. The complete variable domain, with remaining parts taken from reference TRBV7-2 and TRBJ2-7, reads GAGVSQSPSNKVTEKGKDVELRCDPISGHTALYWYRQSLGQGLEFLIYFQGNSAPDKSGLPSDRFSAERTGGSVSTLTIQRTQQEDSAVYLCASRDRANEQYFGPGTRLTVT.

V usage is TRBV14 and J usage is TRBJ2-1; 7 bases are shared with TRBD2. J lost 8 bases, V lost 2 bases, and 12 bases had no gene match. There are 16 residues in the CDR3. CDR1 SGHDN and CDR2 FVKESK come from the germline V gene. The CDR3 DNA is TGTGCCAGCAGCCAACCGACCCTTGGGGGGAGGGATGAGCAGTTCTTC. It translates to CASSQPTLGGRDEQFF.

J is TRBJ1-2 and V is TRBV4-3, with no clear D. V was cut by 0 bases and J by 4 bases, with 6 bases left in between. The length of the CDR3 is 13 residues. The germline V gene encodes CDR1 LGHNA and CDR2 YSLEER. The CDR3 DNA is TGCGCCAGCAGCCAAGAATCGGGCTATGGCTACACCTTC. It translates to CASSQESGYGYTF.

This clone has a single count. The CDR3 loop reads CAISERGRLNTEAFF. CDR3 nucleotides: TGTGCCATCAGTGAGCGGGGTCGTTTGAACACTGAAGCTTTCTTT. This sequence joins TRBV10-3 and TRBJ1-1; D remains unclear. Germline V lookup: CDR1 ENHRY, CDR2 SYGVKD. Trimming stripped 2 bases from V and 0 bases from J, with 10 bases between. CDR3 length: 15 residues.

This chain joins TRBV6-1 and TRBJ1-2, with 9 positions matching TRBD1. Trimming cost V 11 bases and J 6 bases; bases outside gene matches: 10. CDR1 is MNHNS, CDR2 SASEGT, per germline. This CDR3 has 13 amino acids. Here the CDR3 DNA reads TGTGCCGCAGGACTCGGACAGGGGAATGGCTACACCTTC. It codes for CAAGLGQGNGYTF.

The chain is built from TRBV7-2 and TRBJ2-7; 7 bases match TRBD1. V shed 6 bases, J shed 1 base, and the junction held 12 bases outside the gene matches. The germline gives CDR1 SGHTA, CDR2 FQGNSA. The CDR3 is 16 residues long. CDR3 loop: CASSRDEPGQSYEQYF. The CDR3 nucleotides are TGTGCCAGCAGTCGAGATGAACCGGGACAGTCCTACGAGCAGTACTTC.

The chain has TRBV5-1 and TRBJ1-1; D not resolved. The CDR3 sequence is 14 residues long. Trimming shortened V by 1 base and J by 1 base, and 8 bases separated the two germline ends. Germline V gene data show CDR1 as SGHRS and CDR2 as YFSETQ. CDR3 sequence reads: CASSLSGGNTEAFF. The CDR3 DNA is TGCGCCAGCAGCTTGTCGGGAGGGAACACTGAAGCTTTCTTT.

CDR3 bases: TGTGCCAGTAGTAGCCCCGGCAGGGGCAACTATGGCTACACCTTC. Its translation: CASSSPGRGNYGYTF. The chain is built from TRBV19 and TRBJ1-2; D is possibly TRBD1 (6 bases). The V end was cut by 4 bases, the J end by 2 bases, with 14 bases between. This CDR3 contains 15 residues. CDR1 and CDR2 (germline): LNHDA, SQIVND (reference sequence).

The chain joins TRBV5-1 to TRBJ1-3; D might be TRBD1 (5 bases). Germline CDR1 reads SGHRS; CDR2 reads YFSETQ. V shed 1 base and J shed 4 bases, with 15 bases lying between them. The CDR3 contains 16 residues. The CDR3 is CASSLHLGQKGNTIYF. CDR3 DNA: TGCGCCAGCAGCTTGCATTTGGGGCAAAAGGGAAACACCATATATTTT.

This chain joins TRBV7-8 and TRBJ2-2, with a tentative D call TRBD1 (6 bases). The ends were cut back, 5 bases at V and 1 base at J, with 8 bases in the middle. This CDR3 is built from 14 residues. CDR1 SGHVS and CDR2 FQNEAQ come from the germline V gene. For the CDR3, the DNA is TGTGCCAGCAGCCCGACAGGGAACACCGGGGAGCTGTTTTTT. It encodes CASSPTGNTGELFF.

The rearrangement joins TRBV6-6 to TRBJ1-1; 8 bases line up with TRBD1. With V trimmed by 5 bases and J by 0 bases, 5 bases remained unmatched. CDR1 and CDR2 from the germline V gene are MNHNY and SVGAGI (reference sequence). The CDR3 is 15 amino acids. In DNA, the CDR3 is TGTGCCAGCAGTATTAGACAGGGGATGAACACTGAAGCTTTCTTT. Encoded protein: CASSIRQGMNTEAFF.

The genes are TRBV9 and TRBJ2-5; a weak D match, TRBD1 (5 bases). CDR3 length: 15 residues. V was trimmed by 0 bases and J by 1 base, leaving 10 bases between them. Germline assignment: CDR1 SGDLS and CDR2 YYNGEE. The CDR3 protein is CASSVEGLLQETQYF. The CDR3 DNA follows: TGTGCCAGCAGCGTAGAGGGGCTCCTCCAAGAGACCCAGTACTTC.